Following are 17 T cell receptor beta chains from one sample sequenced in a study of early stage breast cancer tumors. The protocol was immunoSEQ multiplex PCR, while the TCRdb copy is restricted to in-frame clones and leaves out a portion. The sample records about 41,000 clones, about two thirds being singletons. The sequenced material came from blood. Receptors originate from a person aged 45 to 59 with breast cancer.

The chain uses TRBV7-8 and TRBJ2-5, with 11 bases matching TRBD2. Germline lookup yields CDR1 SGHVS and CDR2 FQNEAQ. This CDR3 spans 14 amino acids. CDR3 in DNA: TGTGCTATTCTTAGCGGGAGGGCGGCCGAGACCCAGTACTTC. Encoded protein: CAILSGRAAETQYF.

V gene TRBV6-1 combines with J gene TRBJ1-3; D call uncertain. This CDR3 spans 15 amino acids. The germline V gene encodes CDR1 MNHNS and CDR2 SASEGT. The germline V and J ends were trimmed by 0 bases and 0 bases, with 6 bases remaining between them. CDR3 region: CASSEAPISGNTIYF. The DNA for the CDR3 is TGTGCCAGCAGTGAAGCCCCTATCTCTGGAAACACCATATATTTT.

This chain uses TRBV5-1 with TRBJ2-7, with D perhaps TRBD2 (5 bases). Germline CDR1 is SGHRS and CDR2 is YFSETQ. The CDR3 has 13 residues. V dropped 4 bases and J dropped 2 bases, with 10 bases sitting between them. CDR3 in DNA: TGCGCCAGCAGCACCGACGGGACCTACGAGCAGTACTTC. Protein product: CASSTDGTYEQYF.

The chain uses TRBV6-5 and TRBJ1-1, with a tentative D call TRBD1 (6 bases). There are 13 residues in the CDR3. In germline, CDR1 is MNHEY, CDR2 SVGAGI. V shed 6 bases and J shed 3 bases, with 11 bases lying between them. CDR3 sequence (DNA): TGTGCCAGCAGAACTGGGACATACACTGAAGCTTTCTTT. It is translated as CASRTGTYTEAFF.

V usage is TRBV15 and J usage is TRBJ1-2; possibly TRBD1 for D (5 bases). This CDR3 comprises 15 residues. Trimming left V 1 base short and J 8 bases short, with 17 bases between. Germline V gives CDR1 LNHNV, CDR2 YYDKDF (reference sequence). DNA of the CDR3: TGTGCCACCAGCAGAGCGACGGACAAGAAGGGAGGCTACACCTTC. Protein sequence: CATSRATDKKGGYTF.

This clone was detected only once. The rearrangement joins TRBV15 to TRBJ2-1; TRBD2 agrees at 8 bases. This CDR3 comprises 14 residues. Unmatched junction bases numbered 3, after V lost 1 base and J lost 7 bases. Germline CDR1 LNHNV, CDR2 YYDKDF (reference sequence). This chain's CDR3 is CATSRGTSRNEQFF. CDR3 DNA sequence: TGTGCCACCAGCAGAGGGACTAGCAGGAATGAGCAGTTCTTC.

The chain is built from TRBV5-4 and TRBJ1-1; D not resolved. V lost 4 bases and J 6 bases, leaving 16 bases between the germline ends. Germline CDR1 SGHNT, CDR2 YYREEE (reference sequence). The CDR3 has 14 amino acids. The CDR3 sequence is CASSPGIPGSEAFF. The DNA of the CDR3 is TGTGCCAGCAGCCCGGGGATACCCGGCTCTGAAGCTTTCTTT.

The chain employs TRBV6-5 and TRBJ2-1; 10 nucleotides match TRBD1. The germline CDR1 and CDR2 sequences are MNHEY and SVGAGI. V trimming: 6 bases; J trimming: 10 bases; junction bases outside the gene matches: 6. This CDR3 is built from 13 residues. DNA for the CDR3: TGTGCCAGCAGAGGGACAGGGGTGAAGGAGCAGTTCTTC. Amino acids: CASRGTGVKEQFF.

As to this clone: This CDR3 is also generated by other DNA sequences in the sample. The CDR3 loop is CASSPRTSGSGDTQYF. The CDR3 DNA reads TGTGCCAGCTCACCGCGGACTAGCGGGAGTGGAGATACGCAGTATTTT. V usage is TRBV18 and J usage is TRBJ2-3; TRBD2 matches 13 bases. Trimming cost V 3 bases and J 5 bases; bases outside gene matches: 5. This CDR3 spans 16 amino acids. The germline V gene has CDR1 KGHSH and CDR2 LQKENI. The full variable domain, its missing parts supplied by reference TRBV18 and TRBJ2-3, is NAGVMQNPRHLVRRRGQEARLRCSPMKGHSHVYWYRQLPEEGLKFMVYLQKENIIDESGMPKERFSAEFPKEGPSILRIQQVVRGDSAAYFCASSPRTSGSGDTQYFGPGTRLTVL.

V gene TRBV7-9 combines with J gene TRBJ1-4, with TRBD1 identical over 7 bases. The CDR3 sequence is 15 residues long. Germline CDR1 is SEHNR and CDR2 is FQNEAQ (reference sequence). Trimming took 0 bases from V and 6 from J; bases not matched to a gene: 4. The CDR3, as DNA: TGTGCCAGCAGCTTAGCGCAGGGGGGTGATGAAAAACTGTTTTTT. Translated: CASSLAQGGDEKLFF.

The rearrangement joins TRBV2 to TRBJ2-1; TRBD2 matches at 14 bases. V lost 4 bases and J lost 9; bases outside the gene matches: 5. There are 15 residues in the CDR3. Germline-derived CDR1 and CDR2 are SNHLY and FYNNEI. The CDR3: CASSGGLAGVSEQFF. CDR3 sequence (DNA): TGTGCCAGCAGTGGGGGACTAGCGGGAGTGAGTGAGCAGTTCTTC.

The chain couples TRBV9 to TRBJ2-3; D is ambiguous. The V and J ends lost 3 bases and 4 bases respectively, with 9 bases between them. CDR1 SGDLS and CDR2 YYNGEE come from the germline V gene. This CDR3 region has 13 residues. DNA for the CDR3: TGTGCCAGCAGCGCCCCTCTAGCAGATACGCAGTATTTT. This encodes CASSAPLADTQYF.

The V call is TRBV7-2, the J call TRBJ1-1; TRBD1 matches at 9 bases. V gave up 4 bases and J gave up 5 bases; unmatched junction bases: 5. Germline V CDR1 and CDR2: SGHTA, FQGNSA. CDR3 length: 14 amino acids. CDR3 sequence reads: CASSSRDRATEAFF. DNA of the CDR3: TGTGCCAGCAGCTCCCGGGACAGGGCGACTGAAGCTTTCTTT. The full variable domain, completed using reference TRBV7-2 and TRBJ1-1, is GAGVSQSPSNKVTEKGKDVELRCDPISGHTALYWYRQSLGQGLEFLIYFQGNSAPDKSGLPSDRFSAERTGGSVSTLTIQRTQQEDSAVYLCASSSRDRATEAFFGQGTRLTVV.

The chain is built from TRBV7-2 and TRBJ1-4, with no clear D. CDR1 is SGHTA and CDR2 is FQGNSA in the germline V gene. V shed 0 bases and J shed 12 bases, with 17 bases lying between them. The CDR3 covers 15 residues. The CDR3: CASSLAHFGVEELFF. In DNA form, the CDR3 reads TGTGCCAGCAGCTTAGCGCATTTCGGGGTAGAGGAACTGTTTTTT.

CDR3 in amino acids: CASSLEYRGNQPQHF. The CDR3 DNA is TGTGCCAGCAGCTTGGAGTACAGGGGGAATCAGCCCCAGCATTTT. V and J are TRBV11-3 and TRBJ1-5; the match to TRBD1 covers 8 bases. Unmatched junction bases numbered 5, after V lost 3 bases and J lost 4 bases. This CDR3 has 15 residues. Germline V CDR1 and CDR2: SGHNT, YENEEA.

The V gene is TRBV5-5, the J gene TRBJ1-6; TRBD1 matches at 10 bases. The CDR3 length is 16 residues. CDR1 and CDR2 from the germline V gene are SGHKS and YYEKEE (reference sequence). Trimming at V came to 2 bases and at J to 9 bases, leaving 8 bases not matched to a gene. DNA for the CDR3: TGTGCCAGCAGCTTACGGCAGGGACAGGGGTCTTCACCCCTCCACTTT. It is translated as CASSLRQGQGSSPLHF.

The chain joins TRBV10-1 to TRBJ1-4; TRBD1 is a possible D gene (6 bases). Trimming took off 2 bases at V and 8 bases at J, with 12 bases between the two ends. This CDR3 is built from 14 residues. Germline assignment: CDR1 WNHNN and CDR2 SYGVQD (reference sequence). The CDR3 nucleotides read TGCGCCAGCAGTGAGGACAGGAAGGGGGAAAAACTGTTTTTT. Amino acid sequence: CASSEDRKGEKLFF.